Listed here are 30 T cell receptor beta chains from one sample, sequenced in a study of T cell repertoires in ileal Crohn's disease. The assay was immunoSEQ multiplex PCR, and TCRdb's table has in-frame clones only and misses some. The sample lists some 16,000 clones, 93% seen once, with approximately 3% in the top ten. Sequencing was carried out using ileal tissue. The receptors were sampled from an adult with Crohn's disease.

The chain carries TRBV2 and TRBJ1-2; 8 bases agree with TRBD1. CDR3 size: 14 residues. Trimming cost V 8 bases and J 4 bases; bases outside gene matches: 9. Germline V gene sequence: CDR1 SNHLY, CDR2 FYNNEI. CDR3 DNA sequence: TGTGCCAGCGCCTCAGGACAGGGCTTCTATGGCTACACCTTC. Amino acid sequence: CASASGQGFYGYTF.

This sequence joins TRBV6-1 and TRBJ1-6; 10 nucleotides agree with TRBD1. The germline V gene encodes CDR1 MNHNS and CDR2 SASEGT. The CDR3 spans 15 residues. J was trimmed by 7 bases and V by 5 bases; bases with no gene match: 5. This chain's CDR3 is CASSPDRGLNSPLHF. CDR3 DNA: TGTGCCAGCAGTCCCGACAGGGGGCTAAATTCACCCCTCCACTTT.

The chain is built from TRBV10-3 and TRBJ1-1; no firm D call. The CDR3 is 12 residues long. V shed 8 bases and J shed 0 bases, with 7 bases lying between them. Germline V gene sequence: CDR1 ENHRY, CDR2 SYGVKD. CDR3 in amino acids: CAIGGLNTEAFF. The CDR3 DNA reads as TGTGCCATCGGAGGGCTGAACACTGAAGCTTTCTTT.

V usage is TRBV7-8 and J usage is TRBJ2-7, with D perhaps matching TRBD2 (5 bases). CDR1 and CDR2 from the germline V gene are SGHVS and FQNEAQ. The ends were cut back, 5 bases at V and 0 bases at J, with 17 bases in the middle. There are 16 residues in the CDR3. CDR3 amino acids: CASSLDPGESSYEQYF. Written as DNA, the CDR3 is TGTGCCAGCAGCCTCGACCCCGGGGAAAGCTCCTACGAGCAGTACTTC.

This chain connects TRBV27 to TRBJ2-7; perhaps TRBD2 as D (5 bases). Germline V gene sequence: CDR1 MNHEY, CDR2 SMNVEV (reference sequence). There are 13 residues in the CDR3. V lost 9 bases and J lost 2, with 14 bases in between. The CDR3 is CASSAGGPYEQYF. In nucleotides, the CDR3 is TGTGCCAGTTCGGCGGGCGGCCCCTACGAGCAGTACTTC.

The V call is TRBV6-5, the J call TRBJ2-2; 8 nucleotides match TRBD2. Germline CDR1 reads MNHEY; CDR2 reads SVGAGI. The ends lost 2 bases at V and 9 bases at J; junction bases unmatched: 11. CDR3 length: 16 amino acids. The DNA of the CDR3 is TGTGCCAGCAGTTACGAGGGGCCAAGCGGGGGTAGGGAGCTGTTTTTT. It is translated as CASSYEGPSGGRELFF.

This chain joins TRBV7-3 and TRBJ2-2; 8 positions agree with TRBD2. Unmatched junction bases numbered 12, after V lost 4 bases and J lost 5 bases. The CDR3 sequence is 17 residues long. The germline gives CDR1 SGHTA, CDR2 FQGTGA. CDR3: CASSSQAPGGNTGELFF. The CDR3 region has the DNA TGTGCCAGCAGCTCTCAAGCCCCGGGGGGGAATACCGGGGAGCTGTTTTTT. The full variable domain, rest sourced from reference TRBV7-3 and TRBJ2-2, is GAGVSQTPSNKVTEKGKYVELRCDPISGHTALYWYRQSLGQGPEFLIYFQGTGAADDSGLPNDRFFAVRPEGSVSTLKIQRTERGDSAVYLCASSSQAPGGNTGELFFGEGSRLTVL.

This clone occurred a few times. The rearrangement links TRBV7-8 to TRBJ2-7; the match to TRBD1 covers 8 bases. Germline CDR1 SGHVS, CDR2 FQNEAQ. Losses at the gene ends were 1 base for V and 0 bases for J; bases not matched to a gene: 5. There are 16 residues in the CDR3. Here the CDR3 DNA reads TGTGCCAGCAGCTTAGACAGGGGGTACTCCTCCTACGAGCAGTACTTC. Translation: CASSLDRGYSSYEQYF. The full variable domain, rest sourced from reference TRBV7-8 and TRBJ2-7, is GAGVSQSPRYKVAKRGQDVALRCDPISGHVSLFWYQQALGQGPEFLTYFQNEAQLDKSGLPSDRFFAERPEGSVSTLKIQRTQQEDSAVYLCASSLDRGYSSYEQYFGPGTRLTVT.

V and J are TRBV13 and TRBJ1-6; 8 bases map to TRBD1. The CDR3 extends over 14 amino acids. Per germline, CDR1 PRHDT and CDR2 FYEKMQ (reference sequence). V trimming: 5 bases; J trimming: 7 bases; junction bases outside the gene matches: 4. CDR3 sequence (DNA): TGTGCCAGCAGCAACGGACAGGGCAATTCACCCCTCCACTTT. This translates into CASSNGQGNSPLHF.

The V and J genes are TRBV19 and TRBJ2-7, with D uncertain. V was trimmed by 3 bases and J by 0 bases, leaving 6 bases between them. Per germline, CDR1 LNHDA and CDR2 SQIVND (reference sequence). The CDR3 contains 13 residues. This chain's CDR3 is CASSIIGSYEQYF. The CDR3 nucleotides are TGTGCCAGTAGTATTATCGGCTCCTACGAGCAGTACTTC.

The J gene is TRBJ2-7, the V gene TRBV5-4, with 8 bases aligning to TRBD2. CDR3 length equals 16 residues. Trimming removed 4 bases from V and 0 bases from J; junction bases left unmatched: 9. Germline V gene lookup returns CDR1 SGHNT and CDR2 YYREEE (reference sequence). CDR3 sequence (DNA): TGTGCCAGCAGCCCCCGACTAGCGAGTTACTCCTACGAGCAGTACTTC. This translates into CASSPRLASYSYEQYF.

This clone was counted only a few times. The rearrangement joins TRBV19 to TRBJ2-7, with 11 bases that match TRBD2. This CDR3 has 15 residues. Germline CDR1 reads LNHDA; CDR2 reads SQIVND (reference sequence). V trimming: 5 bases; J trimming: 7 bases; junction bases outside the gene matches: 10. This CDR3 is CASSLTSGAAGEQYF. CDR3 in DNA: TGTGCCAGTAGTTTGACTAGCGGGGCGGCAGGAGAGCAGTACTTC.

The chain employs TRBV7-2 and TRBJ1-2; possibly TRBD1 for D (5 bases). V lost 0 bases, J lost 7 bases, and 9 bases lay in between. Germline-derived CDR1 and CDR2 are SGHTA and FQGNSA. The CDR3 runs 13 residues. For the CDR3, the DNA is TGTGCCAGCAGCTTAGCACAGGCGATTGGCTACACCTTC. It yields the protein CASSLAQAIGYTF.

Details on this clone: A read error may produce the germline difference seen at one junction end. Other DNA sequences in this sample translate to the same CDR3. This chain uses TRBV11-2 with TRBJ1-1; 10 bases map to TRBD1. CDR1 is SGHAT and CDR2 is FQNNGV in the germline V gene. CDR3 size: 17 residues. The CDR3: CASSSYRDRGMNTEAFF. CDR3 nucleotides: TGTGCCAGCAGCTCCTACCGGGACAGGGGTATGAATACTGAAGCTTTCTTT. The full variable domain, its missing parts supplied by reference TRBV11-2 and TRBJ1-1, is EAGVAQSPRYKIIEKRQSVAFWCNPISGHATLYWYQQILGQGPKLLIQFQNNGVVDDSQLPKDRFSAERLKGVDSTLKIQPAKLEDSAVYLCASSSYRDRGMNTEAFFGQGTRLTVV.

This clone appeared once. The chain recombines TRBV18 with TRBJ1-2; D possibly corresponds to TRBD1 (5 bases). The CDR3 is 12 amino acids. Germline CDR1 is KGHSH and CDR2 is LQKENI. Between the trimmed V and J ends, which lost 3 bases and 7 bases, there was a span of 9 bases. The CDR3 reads CASSPSQGGYTF. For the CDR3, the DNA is TGTGCCAGCTCACCCAGCCAGGGTGGCTACACCTTC.

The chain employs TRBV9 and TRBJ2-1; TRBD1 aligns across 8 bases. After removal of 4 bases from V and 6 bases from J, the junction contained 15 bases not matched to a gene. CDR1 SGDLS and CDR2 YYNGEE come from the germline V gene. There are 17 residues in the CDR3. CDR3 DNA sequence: TGTGCCAGCAGCCCAAGGACTGGACAGGGTTTTAGCAATGAGCAGTTCTTC. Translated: CASSPRTGQGFSNEQFF.

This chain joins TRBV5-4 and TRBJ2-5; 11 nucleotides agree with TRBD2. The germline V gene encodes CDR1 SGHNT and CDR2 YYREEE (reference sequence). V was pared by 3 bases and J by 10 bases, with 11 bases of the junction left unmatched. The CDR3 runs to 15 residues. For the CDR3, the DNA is TGTGCCAGCAGCTCTGCGGCAGAAGGACTAGCGGGCCAGTACTTC. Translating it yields CASSSAAEGLAGQYF.

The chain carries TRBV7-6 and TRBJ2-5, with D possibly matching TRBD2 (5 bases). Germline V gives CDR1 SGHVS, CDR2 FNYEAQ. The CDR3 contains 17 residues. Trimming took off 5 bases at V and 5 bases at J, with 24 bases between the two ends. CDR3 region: CASSDSPLGSGWETQYF. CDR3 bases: TGTGCCAGCAGCGATTCCCCATTGGGGAGTGGCTGGGAGACCCAGTACTTC.

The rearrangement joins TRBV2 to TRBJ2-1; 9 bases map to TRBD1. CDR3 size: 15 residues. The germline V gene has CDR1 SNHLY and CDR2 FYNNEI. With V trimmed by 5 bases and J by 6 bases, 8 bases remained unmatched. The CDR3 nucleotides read TGTGCCAGCAGTTACAGACAGGGGGTCGTCAATGAGCAGTTCTTC. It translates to CASSYRQGVVNEQFF.

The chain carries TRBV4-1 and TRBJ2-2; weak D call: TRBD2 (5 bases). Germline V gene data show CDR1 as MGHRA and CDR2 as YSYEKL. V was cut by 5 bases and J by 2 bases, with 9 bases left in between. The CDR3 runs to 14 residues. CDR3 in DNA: TGCGCCAGCAGCAAAACGGGAAACACCGGGGAGCTGTTTTTT. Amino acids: CASSKTGNTGELFF.

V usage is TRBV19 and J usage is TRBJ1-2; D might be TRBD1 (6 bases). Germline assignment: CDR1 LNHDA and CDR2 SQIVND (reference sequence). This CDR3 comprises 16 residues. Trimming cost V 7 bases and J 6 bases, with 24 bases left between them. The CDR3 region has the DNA TGTGCCAGTACCACTTTACAGGGTACCTGGTTGGATGGCTACACCTTC. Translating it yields CASTTLQGTWLDGYTF. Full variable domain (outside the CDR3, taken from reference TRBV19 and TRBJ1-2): DGGITQSPKYLFRKEGQNVTLSCEQNLNHDAMYWYRQDPGQGLRLIYYSQIVNDFQKGDIAEGYSVSREKKESFPLTVTSAQKNPTAFYLCASTTLQGTWLDGYTFGSGTRLTVV.

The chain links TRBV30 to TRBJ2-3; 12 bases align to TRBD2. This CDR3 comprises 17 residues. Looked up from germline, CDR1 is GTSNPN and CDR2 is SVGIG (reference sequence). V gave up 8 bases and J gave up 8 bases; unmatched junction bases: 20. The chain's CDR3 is CAGRASGGAGRSGTQYF. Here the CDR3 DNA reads TGTGCCGGCCGAGCTAGCGGGGGGGCGGGTCGATCAGGTACGCAGTATTTT.

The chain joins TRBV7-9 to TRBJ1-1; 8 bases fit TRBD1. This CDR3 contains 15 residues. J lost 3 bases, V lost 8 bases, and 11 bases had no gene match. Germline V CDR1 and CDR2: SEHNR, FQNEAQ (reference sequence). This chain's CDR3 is CASGGLGQGYTEAFF. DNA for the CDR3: TGTGCCAGCGGGGGTTTAGGACAGGGCTACACTGAAGCTTTCTTT.

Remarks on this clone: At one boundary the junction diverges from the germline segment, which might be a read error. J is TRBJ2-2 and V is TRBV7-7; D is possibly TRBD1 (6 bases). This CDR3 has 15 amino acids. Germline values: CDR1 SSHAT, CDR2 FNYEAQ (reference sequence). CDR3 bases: TGTGCTAGCAGCTTAGTACAAGGGGGCACCGGGGAGCTGTTTTTT. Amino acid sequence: CASSLVQGGTGELFF. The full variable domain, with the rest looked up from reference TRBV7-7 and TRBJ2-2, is GAGVSQSPRYKVTKRGQDVTLRCDPISSHATLYWYQQALGQGPEFLTYFNYEAQPDKSGLPSDRFSAERPEGSISTLTIQRTEQRDSAMYRCASSLVQGGTGELFFGEGSRLTVL.

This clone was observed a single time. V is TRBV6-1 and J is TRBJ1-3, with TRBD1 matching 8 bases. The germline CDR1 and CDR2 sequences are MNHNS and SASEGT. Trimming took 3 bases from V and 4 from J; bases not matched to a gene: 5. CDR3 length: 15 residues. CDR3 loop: CASSDRDRGGNTIYF. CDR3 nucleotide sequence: TGTGCCAGCAGTGATAGAGACAGGGGAGGAAACACCATATATTTT.

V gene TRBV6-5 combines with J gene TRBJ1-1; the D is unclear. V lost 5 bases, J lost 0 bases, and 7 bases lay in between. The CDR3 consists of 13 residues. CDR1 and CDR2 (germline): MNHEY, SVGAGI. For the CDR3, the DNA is TGTGCCAGCAGTCTTACACTGAACACTGAAGCTTTCTTT. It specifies CASSLTLNTEAFF.

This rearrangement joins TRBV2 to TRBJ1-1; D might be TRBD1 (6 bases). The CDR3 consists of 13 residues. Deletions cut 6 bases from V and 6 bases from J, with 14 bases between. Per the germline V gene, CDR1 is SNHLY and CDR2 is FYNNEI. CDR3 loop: CASSETGHSEAFF. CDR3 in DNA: TGTGCCAGCAGCGAGACAGGCCACTCTGAAGCTTTCTTT.

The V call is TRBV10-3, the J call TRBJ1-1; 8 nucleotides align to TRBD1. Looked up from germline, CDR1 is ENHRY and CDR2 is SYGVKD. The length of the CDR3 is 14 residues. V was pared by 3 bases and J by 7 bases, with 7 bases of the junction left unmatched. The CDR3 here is CAISESAGGGEAFF. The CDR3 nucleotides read TGTGCCATCAGTGAATCGGCAGGGGGCGGTGAAGCTTTCTTT.

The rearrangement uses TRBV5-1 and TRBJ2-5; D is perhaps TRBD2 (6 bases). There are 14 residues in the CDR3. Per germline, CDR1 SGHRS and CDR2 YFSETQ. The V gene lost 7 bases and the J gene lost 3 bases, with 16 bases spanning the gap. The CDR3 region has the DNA TGCGCCAGCTCCTTCGTCCCGGGGGAAGAGACCCAGTACTTC. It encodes CASSFVPGEETQYF.

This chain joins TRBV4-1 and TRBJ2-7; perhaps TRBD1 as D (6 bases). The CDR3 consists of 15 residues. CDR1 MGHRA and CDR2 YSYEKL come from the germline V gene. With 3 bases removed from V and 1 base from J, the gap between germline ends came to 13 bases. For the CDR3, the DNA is TGCGCCAGCAGCCAGGATAGGGACACTTCCTACGAGCAGTACTTC. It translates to CASSQDRDTSYEQYF.